Presented here are 10 T cell receptor beta chains from one specimen sequenced in a study of T-cell reconstitution after alpha-beta-depleted transplantation in children. The TCRbeta library incorporated unique molecular identifiers. TCRdb re-analysed the PCR reads in MiXCR, keeping a single row per CDR3 protein. This table holds around 300,000 distinct CDR3 sequences, about 9.9% found once. The input for sequencing was peripheral blood, taken 180 days after TCRalphabeta/CD19-depleted stem cell transplant. These receptors all stem from a male patient between 2 and 15 years old who had a stem cell transplant for chronic granulomatous disease, so the T cells may come from the graft donor.

This clonotype was recorded many times. This chain uses TRBV12-3 or TRBV12-4 with TRBJ2-7; 15 bases line up with TRBD2. This CDR3 contains 15 residues. J gave up 5 bases and V 2 bases, and 1 base lay outside the gene matches. In DNA form, the CDR3 reads TGTGCCAGCAGTTTAAGGACTAGCGGGGGGGACGAGCAGTACTTC. Its protein is CASSLRTSGGDEQYF.

This clonotype was seen at least ten times. The genes are TRBV7-2 and TRBJ2-3; TRBD1 might be the D (7 bases). This CDR3 comprises 14 residues. Germline lookup yields CDR1 SGHTA and CDR2 FQGNSA. V was clipped by 0 bases and J by 12 bases, with 16 bases between them. The CDR3 protein is CASSLAGGQHFQYF. The CDR3 DNA follows: TGTGCCAGCAGCTTAGCCGGGGGACAGCACTTCCAGTATTTT.

This clonotype was seen more than once but under ten times. The V gene is TRBV24-1, the J gene TRBJ2-5, with TRBD1 matching over 10 bases. The J segment lost 5 bases and the V segment lost 9 bases, leaving 11 bases of the junction unmatched. CDR1 and CDR2 from the germline V gene are KGHDR and SFDVKD. The CDR3 has 15 amino acids. CDR3 nucleotides: TGTGCCACCGGAACCGGGACAGGGGAGAGGGAGACCCAGTACTTC. Protein sequence: CATGTGTGERETQYF.

This clonotype was observed many times. This chain links TRBV28 with TRBJ2-5; maybe TRBD2 (5 bases). CDR1 and CDR2 from the germline V gene are MDHEN and SYDVKM. This CDR3 is built from 16 residues. Trimming cost V 6 bases and J 1 base, with 18 bases left between them. The CDR3 loop reads CASSLGGSGLQETQYF. In nucleotides, the CDR3 is TGTGCCAGCAGCCTCGGCGGGTCCGGACTCCAAGAGACCCAGTACTTC.

In this sample, this clonotype turned up many times. The gene calls are TRBV9 and TRBJ1-1; D is uncertain. V was clipped by 0 bases and J by 7 bases, with 7 bases between them. The germline gives CDR1 SGDLS, CDR2 YYNGEE. This CDR3 contains 12 residues. The CDR3 is CASSVGFGEAFF. Here the CDR3 DNA reads TGTGCCAGCAGCGTAGGGTTCGGTGAAGCTTTCTTT.

This clonotype has ten or more counts. The chain carries TRBV7-9 and TRBJ2-3, with TRBD2 matching over 7 bases. CDR1 SEHNR and CDR2 FQNEAQ come from the germline V gene (reference sequence). The V and J ends lost 3 bases and 6 bases, in that order; junction bases with no gene match: 0. CDR3 length: 12 residues. The CDR3 coding sequence is TGTGCCAGCAGCTTTAGCGGGGATACGCAGTATTTT. This encodes CASSFSGDTQYF. Supplemented by reference TRBV7-9 and TRBJ2-3, the full variable domain reads DTGVSQNPRHKITKRGQNVTFRCDPISEHNRLYWYRQTLGQGPEFLTYFQNEAQLEKSRLLSDRFSAERPKGSFSTLEIQRTEQGDSAMYLCASSFSGDTQYFGPGTRLTVL.

This clonotype was observed at least ten times. The V and J genes are TRBV7-3 and TRBJ2-3, with D possibly being TRBD2 (5 bases). The ends were cut back, 2 bases at V and 4 bases at J, with 10 bases in the middle. The CDR3 runs 14 residues. Germline CDR1 reads SGHTA; CDR2 reads FQGTGA. CDR3 sequence: CASSLRGIADTQYF. The CDR3 DNA reads TGTGCCAGCAGCTTACGGGGTATCGCAGATACGCAGTATTTT.

The sample holds a few counts of this clonotype. V and J are TRBV30 and TRBJ2-7, with D hard to call. Trimming left V 4 bases short and J 6 bases short, with 16 bases between. Germline V CDR1 and CDR2: GTSNPN, SVGIG (reference sequence). There are 13 residues in the CDR3. The CDR3: CAWTKSVSLEQYF. The CDR3 DNA is TGTGCCTGGACTAAGAGTGTGTCCCTCGAGCAGTACTTC.

For this clonotype: A single base separates this from a much larger clone, so it may be a read error. The chain links TRBV4-1 to TRBJ2-6, with a tentative D call TRBD2 (6 bases). This CDR3 region has 17 residues. Trimming took 4 bases from V and 0 from J, leaving 13 bases between them. CDR1 is MGHRA, CDR2 YSYEKL, per germline. The CDR3 bases are TGCGCCAGCAGCCCCGAGGAGGGGCCCTCTGGGGCCAACGTCCTGACTTTC. It codes for CASSPEEGPSGANVLTF.

This clonotype was recorded at least ten times. This chain links TRBV10-3 with TRBJ2-5, with TRBD1 matching 7 bases. CDR1 and CDR2 (germline): ENHRY, SYGVKD. Trimming took 4 bases from V and 5 from J; bases not matched to a gene: 1. CDR3 length: 12 residues. The CDR3 here is CAISAGGETQYF. The DNA of the CDR3 is TGTGCCATCAGTGCAGGGGGTGAGACCCAGTACTTC.